The 21 T cell receptor beta chains reported below all come from one sample, sequenced in a study of regulatory T cells in long-lasting Graves disease. Sample time point: persistent/refractory GD, antithyroid drugs over 5 years with positive TRAb. RNA isolated from PBMCs was used to make the TCR library. According to the study, TCR beta libraries were built with iRepertoire HTBI primers and CDR3-region Arm-PCR. TCRdb re-derived calls from the multiplex PCR reads in MiXCR, one entry per CDR3 protein. The data contain about 660,000 distinct CDR3 sequences, about 30% of them singletons. The sequenced sample was peripheral blood mononuclear cells (PBMCs), obtained when the disease was refractory, from a patient treated with antithyroid drugs. The source is a female donor with Graves disease.

The genes are TRBV5-1 and TRBJ2-5, with no clear D. The CDR3 covers 14 residues. Per the germline V gene, CDR1 is SGHRS and CDR2 is YFSETQ. The V end lost 0 bases, the J end lost 7 bases, and 13 bases lay between the germline ends. The CDR3 sequence is CASSLGQELGTQYF. CDR3 coding DNA: TGCGCCAGCAGCTTGGGACAAGAACTTGGGACCCAGTACTTC.

This clonotype has just a few counts. V gene TRBV6-5 combines with J gene TRBJ1-1; a possible D gene is TRBD1 (6 bases). The CDR3 contains 13 residues. Germline V gene data show CDR1 as MNHEY and CDR2 as SVGAGI. V was pared by 2 bases and J by 5 bases, with 9 bases between. DNA for the CDR3: TGTGCCAGCAGTTACCACAGGGAGACTGAAGCTTTCTTT. It yields the protein CASSYHRETEAFF.

This clonotype was picked up many times. The rearrangement joins TRBV20-1 to TRBJ1-6, with a possible D match to TRBD1 (5 bases). The CDR3 runs to 18 residues. CDR1 is DFQATT, CDR2 SNEGSKA, per germline (reference sequence). The germline V and J ends were trimmed by 0 bases and 10 bases, with 25 bases remaining between them. DNA of the CDR3: TGCAGTGCTAGAGATGAAATGGGGGAGGGGTCTCCATGGTCACCCCTCCACTTT. This gives the protein CSARDEMGEGSPWSPLHF.

This clonotype was observed at least ten times. The rearrangement links TRBV12-5 to TRBJ2-7, with D perhaps TRBD1 or TRBD2 (6 bases each). CDR1 is LGHNT, CDR2 FRNRAP, per germline. The CDR3 is 14 amino acids. With 2 bases removed from V and 4 bases from J, the gap between germline ends came to 12 bases. CDR3 region: CASGLRPGAYEQYF. In nucleotides, the CDR3 is TGTGCTAGTGGTTTGCGTCCGGGGGCGTACGAGCAGTACTTC. Based on the CDR3 plus reference TRBV12-5 and TRBJ2-7, the full variable domain is DARVTQTPRHKVTEMGQEVTMRCQPILGHNTVFWYRQTMMQGLELLAYFRNRAPLDDSGMPKDRFSAEMPDATLATLKIQPSEPRDSAVYFCASGLRPGAYEQYFGPGTRLTVT.

V is TRBV5-1 and J is TRBJ1-1; weak D call: TRBD1 (6 bases). This CDR3 has 14 amino acids. The germline V gene encodes CDR1 SGHRS and CDR2 YFSETQ. Trimming removed 4 bases from V and 1 base from J, with 11 bases in between. The CDR3 sequence is CASSGQTGNTEAFF. CDR3 nucleotide sequence: TGCGCCAGCAGCGGACAGACAGGGAACACTGAAGCTTTCTTT.

This clonotype has only a few counts. This chain links TRBV12-3 or TRBV12-4 with TRBJ2-5; a possible D gene is TRBD2 (5 bases). V was shortened by 3 bases and J by 1 base, with 15 bases between the two germline ends. This CDR3 is 16 amino acids long. The CDR3 DNA reads as TGTGCCAGCAGTTTGAGGGCTAGCAGCTTCCAAGAGACCCAGTACTTC. Translated, it gives CASSLRASSFQETQYF.

In regard to this clonotype: The missing conserved phenylalanine or tryptophan at the end of this CDR3 makes a read error likely. J is TRBJ2-7 and V is TRBV6-1; 13 bases fit TRBD2. CDR1 and CDR2 from the germline V gene are MNHNS and SASEGT. The CDR3 loop spans 15 amino acids. Trimming cost V 6 bases and J 4 bases; bases outside gene matches: 6. Written as DNA, the CDR3 is TGTGCCAGCAGGGGGGGACTAGCGGGACCGTACGAGCAGTACCTC. It codes for CASRGGLAGPYEQYL.

The chain combines TRBV11-1 with TRBJ2-7, with a weak D call TRBD2 (7 bases). The germline V and J ends were trimmed by 3 bases and 0 bases, with 15 bases remaining between them. The length of the CDR3 is 16 residues. CDR1 and CDR2 from the germline V gene are SGHAT and FQDESV (reference sequence). The CDR3: CASSFEGRGVSYEQYF. CDR3 sequence (DNA): TGTGCCAGCAGCTTTGAGGGGAGGGGGGTCTCCTACGAGCAGTACTTC. The full variable domain, rest sourced from reference TRBV11-1 and TRBJ2-7, is EAEVAQSPRYKITEKSQAVAFWCDPISGHATLYWYRQILGQGPELLVQFQDESVVDDSQLPKDRFSAERLKGVDSTLKIQPAELGDSAMYLCASSFEGRGVSYEQYFGPGTRLTVT.

On this clonotype itself: The final CDR3 position lacks the conserved phenylalanine or tryptophan, pointing to a likely read error. The genes are TRBV6-2 or TRBV6-3 and TRBJ2-4; D is possibly TRBD1 (6 bases). This CDR3 is built from 13 residues. V was pared by 4 bases and J by 13 bases, with 17 bases between. Germline assignment: CDR1 MNHEY and CDR2 SVGEGT. CDR3 in amino acids: CASSSLNPGHQYL. The CDR3 nucleotides are TGTGCCAGCAGTTCCTTAAACCCGGGACACCAGTACCTC.

This clonotype turned up a few times. V and J are TRBV28 and TRBJ1-1; D ambiguous. CDR1 and CDR2 from the germline V gene are MDHEN and SYDVKM. The V end was cut by 2 bases, the J end by 2 bases, with 18 bases between. The length of the CDR3 is 17 residues. In nucleotides, the CDR3 is TGTGCCAGCAGTTTAAGCTCGTGGCAGCTTTATAACACTGAAGCTTTCTTT. It is translated as CASSLSSWQLYNTEAFF.

This chain uses TRBV19 with TRBJ1-4; TRBD1 agrees at 9 bases. In germline, CDR1 is LNHDA, CDR2 SQIVND (reference sequence). The CDR3 is 19 residues long. V lost 4 bases, J lost 0 bases, and 12 bases stayed unmatched. The CDR3 region has the DNA TGTGCCAGTAGTACCCCGACAGGGGGAGGGCTCGCAACTAATGAAAAACTGTTTTTT. It is translated as CASSTPTGGGLATNEKLFF.

The sample holds one count of this clonotype. This CDR3 is missing its conserved last phenylalanine or tryptophan, likely due to a read error. J is TRBJ1-2 and V is TRBV28, with 8 bases fitting TRBD1. Germline V gene sequence: CDR1 MDHEN, CDR2 SYDVKM. The CDR3 length is 13 residues. After removal of 2 bases from V and 8 bases from J, the junction contained 4 bases not matched to a gene. CDR3 sequence reads: CASSLDRGYGYTL. DNA of the CDR3: TGTGCCAGCAGTTTAGACAGGGGCTACGGCTACACCCTC.

This clonotype was seen more than once but under ten times. V and J are TRBV30 and TRBJ2-7, with unresolved D. Germline CDR1 and CDR2: GTSNPN and SVGIG (reference sequence). Trimming pared 3 bases from V and 6 bases from J, leaving 9 bases between. The CDR3 covers 11 residues. CDR3 residues: CAWRNALEQYF. As DNA, the CDR3 is TGTGCCTGGAGAAACGCTCTCGAGCAGTACTTC.

This clonotype was seen just once. The V gene is TRBV12-3 or TRBV12-4, the J gene TRBJ1-3, with 9 bases aligning to TRBD1. V trimming: 6 bases; J trimming: 8 bases; junction bases outside the gene matches: 14. This CDR3 contains 16 residues. CDR3 bases: TGTGCCAGCAGCGAGGACAGGGGAGCGCGCCGGGACACCATATATTTT. Protein: CASSEDRGARRDTIYF.

The V gene is TRBV3-1, the J gene TRBJ1-2, with D maybe TRBD1 (6 bases). This CDR3 contains 14 residues. V lost 4 bases, J lost 1 base, and 10 bases lay in between. Per germline, CDR1 LGHDT and CDR2 YNNKEL (reference sequence). Here the CDR3 reads CASSLNRDNYGYTF. CDR3 DNA: TGTGCCAGCAGCCTAAACAGGGATAACTATGGCTACACCTTC.

This clonotype was seen a handful of times. This chain uses TRBV19 with TRBJ1-5, with D possibly being TRBD1 (6 bases). This CDR3 comprises 15 residues. With 5 bases removed from V and 7 bases from J, the gap between germline ends came to 18 bases. CDR1 is LNHDA and CDR2 is SQIVND in the germline V gene (reference sequence). CDR3 in amino acids: CASSPGASPIQPQHF. CDR3 in DNA: TGTGCCAGTAGTCCGGGGGCTTCGCCGATCCAGCCCCAGCATTTT.

The genes are TRBV10-3 and TRBJ1-1, with TRBD1 as a possible D gene (5 bases). V lost 0 bases, J lost 11 bases, and 10 bases lay in between. Per the germline V gene, CDR1 is ENHRY and CDR2 is SYGVKD. The CDR3 extends over 12 amino acids. In nucleotides, the CDR3 is TGTGCCATCAGTGAGTCTGGGACGGGGGCTTTCTTT. This sequence encodes CAISESGTGAFF.

This clonotype showed up just once. A much larger clone sits a single nucleotide away, making a read error possible. The chain is built from TRBV2 and TRBJ1-5; D may be TRBD1 (6 bases). CDR1 and CDR2 from the germline V gene are SNHLY and FYNNEI. V was pared by 8 bases and J by 5 bases, with 16 bases between. The CDR3 is made up of 14 amino acids. In DNA form, the CDR3 reads TGTGCCAGCCGAAACGGGGGGCGCGATCAGCCCCAGCATTTT. It is translated as CASRNGGRDQPQHF. The complete variable domain, with remaining parts taken from reference TRBV2 and TRBJ1-5, reads EPEVTQTPSHQVTQMGQEVILRCVPISNHLYFYWYRQILGQKVEFLVSFYNNEISEKSEIFDDQFSVERPDGSNFTLKIRSTKLEDSAMYFCASRNGGRDQPQHFGDGTRLSIL.

V usage is TRBV19 and J usage is TRBJ1-5, with unresolved D. CDR1 and CDR2 from the germline V gene are LNHDA and SQIVND (reference sequence). Trimming stripped 1 base from V and 2 bases from J, with 9 bases between. CDR3 length: 15 residues. The CDR3 region has the DNA TGTGCCAGTAGTATAGGAAGGCCACGCAATCAGCCCCAGCATTTT. Its translation is CASSIGRPRNQPQHF. The variable domain in full, completed from reference TRBV19 and TRBJ1-5, reads DGGITQSPKYLFRKEGQNVTLSCEQNLNHDAMYWYRQDPGQGLRLIYYSQIVNDFQKGDIAEGYSVSREKKESFPLTVTSAQKNPTAFYLCASSIGRPRNQPQHFGDGTRLSIL.

This chain connects TRBV9 to TRBJ1-4; possible D gene TRBD1, 6 bases. The CDR3 is made up of 16 amino acids. CDR1 is SGDLS, CDR2 YYNGEE, per germline. Trimming removed 4 bases from V and 0 bases from J, with 13 bases in between. The CDR3 reads CASSRGESTTNEKLFF. CDR3 DNA sequence: TGTGCCAGCAGCAGGGGGGAATCAACAACTAATGAAAAACTGTTTTTT.

Of note for this clonotype: This clone may be a read error of a much larger clone one base away. Without the conserved terminal phenylalanine or tryptophan, this CDR3 likely stems from a read error. CDR3 loop: CSASSGMNTEAFL. The CDR3 DNA follows: TGCAGTGCTAGCTCAGGGATGAACACTGAAGCTTTCCTT. The chain uses TRBV20-1 and TRBJ1-1; D perhaps matches TRBD1 (5 bases). Germline-derived CDR1 and CDR2 are DFQATT and SNEGSKA (reference sequence). The CDR3 consists of 13 residues. V shed 3 bases and J shed 0 bases, with 8 bases lying between them.